The 12 T cell receptor beta chains given below trace back to one sample, sequenced in a study of Ad26.COV2.S vaccination and SARS-CoV-2 variants. Profiling relied on immunoSEQ multiplex PCR, and the TCRdb table lists in-frame clones only, not all of them. The table includes a few hundred thousand clones, around nine tenths detected once. Regarding treatment: approximately 18 received Ad26.COV2.S at low or high dose, single or two shots; roughly five received placebo; per-sample allocation not given. The investigators took samples on day 63 after the first vaccine or placebo injection. This specimen consisted of peripheral blood, obtained in a trial of Ad26.COV2.S vaccine versus placebo. The receptors were sampled from a person aged 18-65 years who received the Ad26.COV2.S COVID-19 vaccine or a placebo.

This clone was picked up one time. The chain carries TRBV4-1 and TRBJ1-1, with D maybe TRBD1 (6 bases). The germline V gene encodes CDR1 MGHRA and CDR2 YSYEKL. CDR3 length: 14 amino acids. V lost 0 bases and J lost 10, with 15 bases in between. CDR3 in DNA: TGCGCCAGCAGCCAAGATCGGCCAACAGGGAGAGCTTTCTTT. Amino acids: CASSQDRPTGRAFF.

This clone was detected once. The chain links TRBV6-5 to TRBJ1-1, with D uncertain. Per the germline V gene, CDR1 is MNHEY and CDR2 is SVGAGI. V was pared by 7 bases and J by 5 bases, with 5 bases between. CDR3 length: 10 residues. The DNA of the CDR3 is TGTGCCAGCATTTTAACTGAAGCTTTCTTT. This encodes CASILTEAFF.

This clone was seen only once. The chain uses TRBV6-5 and TRBJ2-3, with D unresolved. Germline V CDR1 and CDR2: MNHEY, SVGAGI. This CDR3 comprises 14 residues. Trimming removed 2 bases at V and 0 bases at J, with 6 bases between. CDR3 amino acids: CASSYPSSTDTQYF. In DNA, the CDR3 is TGTGCCAGCAGTTACCCTAGTAGCACAGATACGCAGTATTTT.

V gene TRBV28 combines with J gene TRBJ1-2, with 8 bases lining up with TRBD1. Germline CDR1 is MDHEN and CDR2 is SYDVKM. This CDR3 has 16 amino acids. V lost 5 bases, J lost 7 bases, and 15 bases stayed unmatched. The CDR3 region has the DNA TGTGCCAGCAGTATTTTCGGGTCAGGGGGCATCAGTGGCTACACCTTC. Protein: CASSIFGSGGISGYTF.

The chain combines TRBV12-3 or TRBV12-4 with TRBJ2-7; D unclear. CDR3 length: 13 residues. V was cut by 5 bases and J by 1 base, with 9 bases left in between. DNA for the CDR3: TGTGCCAGCAGTCCTCTAACGTCCTACGAGCAGTACTTC. Protein sequence: CASSPLTSYEQYF.

The V and J genes are TRBV30 and TRBJ2-7, with TRBD1 matching 7 bases. CDR3 length: 17 amino acids. The germline V gene has CDR1 GTSNPN and CDR2 SVGIG (reference sequence). Losses at the gene ends were 0 bases for V and 2 bases for J; bases not matched to a gene: 13. This CDR3 reads CAWSVVRGGASPYEQYF. CDR3 DNA sequence: TGTGCCTGGAGTGTGGTGAGAGGGGGCGCTTCTCCCTACGAGCAGTACTTC.

V gene TRBV28 combines with J gene TRBJ1-2, with TRBD1 as a possible D gene (5 bases). The CDR3 runs to 15 residues. V lost 3 bases and J lost 3, with 14 bases in between. Germline V gene data show CDR1 as MDHEN and CDR2 as SYDVKM. The CDR3 coding sequence is TGTGCCAGCAGTTTCCGGGACTCTTGGCACTATGGCTACACCTTC. Translating it yields CASSFRDSWHYGYTF.

The chain recombines TRBV15 with TRBJ2-3; D perhaps matches TRBD2 (6 bases). The ends were cut back, 0 bases at V and 4 bases at J, with 14 bases in the middle. Germline V gene data show CDR1 as LNHNV and CDR2 as YYDKDF (reference sequence). The CDR3 covers 16 residues. CDR3 region: CATSRDGRDRADTQYF. The CDR3 nucleotides read TGTGCCACCAGCAGAGATGGGCGGGATAGGGCAGATACGCAGTATTTT.

The V call is TRBV19, the J call TRBJ1-5; D is undetermined. The germline CDR1 and CDR2 sequences are LNHDA and SQIVND (reference sequence). The CDR3 is made up of 15 amino acids. V was pared by 3 bases and J by 3 bases, with 12 bases between. DNA for the CDR3: TGTGCCAGTAGTATTTTTTTCCATACCAATCAGCCCCAGCATTTT. Its translation: CASSIFFHTNQPQHF. Using reference TRBV19 and TRBJ1-5 for the parts outside the CDR3, the full variable domain is DGGITQSPKYLFRKEGQNVTLSCEQNLNHDAMYWYRQDPGQGLRLIYYSQIVNDFQKGDIAEGYSVSREKKESFPLTVTSAQKNPTAFYLCASSIFFHTNQPQHFGDGTRLSIL.

The rearrangement links TRBV6-1 to TRBJ1-6; D not certain. The CDR3 runs 12 residues. V was pared by 1 base and J by 11 bases, with 6 bases between. CDR1 and CDR2 (germline): MNHNS, SASEGT. The CDR3 DNA sequence: TGTGCCAGCAGTGAAGAGCGGCCACCCCTCCACTTT. Translated, it gives CASSEERPPLHF.

This clone has only one observation. The chain links TRBV7-8 to TRBJ2-1, with D perhaps TRBD2 (6 bases). V gave up 1 base and J gave up 9 bases, with 13 bases separating them. Germline V CDR1 and CDR2: SGHVS, FQNEAQ. The CDR3 consists of 14 residues. CDR3 protein: CASSLGGNVGEQFF. CDR3 nucleotides: TGTGCCAGCAGCTTAGGCGGGAATGTGGGTGAGCAGTTCTTC.

This sequence joins TRBV6-5 and TRBJ1-4, with D maybe TRBD1 (5 bases). The germline V gene encodes CDR1 MNHEY and CDR2 SVGAGI. The germline V and J ends were trimmed by 7 bases and 7 bases, with 16 bases remaining between them. The CDR3 has 14 amino acids. Written as DNA, the CDR3 is TGTGCCAGCAAAACGGTGGGGGAAGGTGAAAAACTGTTTTTT. Translation gives CASKTVGEGEKLFF.